The clone carrying this T cell receptor beta chain was picked up one time. Using immunoSEQ multiplex PCR, the repertoire was profiled, and TCRdb retains in-frame clones only, with some absent. The sample lists 150,000 to 200,000 clones, around four fifths occurring once. This sample was included in a study of blood T cell repertoires in COVID-19. Whole-study context: Whether acute or convalescent, the COVID-19 samples came from the United States, Italy and Spain.

Trimming stripped 10 bases from V and 5 bases from J, with 20 bases between. This CDR3 contains 14 residues. Germline values: CDR1 MGHDK, CDR2 SYGVNS. The gene calls are TRBV25-1 and TRBJ1-2; D unresolved. Sequencing was done on a sample of peripheral blood. This TCR derives from a woman under 40 with acute or convalescent COVID-19. In nucleotides, the CDR3 is TGTGCCACGCATGCGGGGAAGGGCCCTTATGGCTACACCTTC. Its translation is CATHAGKGPYGYTF.